This TCR beta chain was retrieved from a study of PD-1 blockade in classical Hodgkin lymphoma. Clones were sequenced by immunoSEQ multiplex PCR, and TCRdb holds only the in-frame ones, with some missing. In the table there are over 45,000 clones, just under 75% of which are singletons. This CDR3 has 16 amino acids. Germline V CDR1 and CDR2: SGDLS, YYNGEE. The ends were cut back, 0 bases at V and 3 bases at J, with 16 bases in the middle. All trial patients relapsed after autologous stem cell transplantation. This material consisted of peripheral blood mononuclear cells (PBMCs), taken before the second cycle of nivolumab. This chain uses TRBV9 with TRBJ2-7; D may be TRBD2 (5 bases). The TCR comes from a human donor with classical Hodgkin lymphoma. The CDR3, as DNA: TGTGCCAGCAGCGTAGATGTGACGGGGTCAAGCTACGAGCAGTACTTC. Translating gives CASSVDVTGSSYEQYF. Full variable domain (outside the CDR3, taken from reference TRBV9 and TRBJ2-7): DSGVTQTPKHLITATGQRVTLRCSPRSGDLSVYWYQQSLDQGLQFLIQYYNGEERAKGNILERFSAQQFPDLHSELNLSSLELGDSALYFCASSVDVTGSSYEQYFGPGTRLTVT.